These 10 T cell receptor beta chains came from one sample sequenced in a study of shared clonotypes between healthy human individuals. Profiled with immunoSEQ multiplex PCR; TCRdb holds only in-frame clones, not every one. The table lists some 2.3 million clones, over 85% of them singletons. The sample comprised naive CD4+ T cells from PBMCs. Subset: CD45RA+ positively selected. These receptors were taken from a man aged 18 to 30 in good health. Some clones in this sample may be carry-over from other donors' samples.

The chain recombines TRBV7-3 with TRBJ2-2; possible D gene TRBD1, 5 bases. CDR3 length: 17 amino acids. The V end lost 2 bases, the J end lost 8 bases, and 21 bases lay between the germline ends. Germline loops: CDR1 SGHTA, CDR2 FQGTGA. As DNA, the CDR3 is TGTGCCAGCAGCTTACAAACCCCCAGGGCTTCGTCAGGGGAGCTGTTTTTT. It specifies CASSLQTPRASSGELFF.

This clone was recorded once. J is TRBJ2-1 and V is TRBV15; perhaps TRBD2 as D (5 bases). There are 14 residues in the CDR3. The V gene's germline CDR1 is LNHNV and CDR2 YYDKDF (reference sequence). V was trimmed by 1 base and J by 6 bases, leaving 10 bases between them. This CDR3 reads CATSRGAGTNEQFF. The CDR3 nucleotides read TGTGCCACCAGCAGAGGGGCGGGTACCAATGAGCAGTTCTTC.

Concerning this clone: The same CDR3 also results from other DNA sequences found in this sample. In DNA, the CDR3 is TGCGCCAGCAGCTTGACTAGCGGGAGAGTCTACGAGCAGTACTTC. Protein product: CASSLTSGRVYEQYF. This sequence joins TRBV5-1 and TRBJ2-7, with TRBD2 matching over 11 bases. V dropped 1 base and J dropped 3; count of bases not matched to a gene: 3. The length of the CDR3 is 15 residues. The germline V gene has CDR1 SGHRS and CDR2 YFSETQ.

This chain connects TRBV11-3 to TRBJ2-7; 9 bases agree with TRBD2. Per germline, CDR1 SGHNT and CDR2 YENEEA. The ends lost 3 bases at V and 0 bases at J; junction bases unmatched: 6. The CDR3 loop spans 16 amino acids. The chain's CDR3 is CASSLSSSGSSYEQYF. The CDR3 DNA is TGTGCCAGCAGCTTGAGTAGTAGCGGGAGCTCCTACGAGCAGTACTTC.

V is TRBV6-1 and J is TRBJ1-5, with D uncertain. The germline V gene encodes CDR1 MNHNS and CDR2 SASEGT. CDR3 length equals 15 residues. V shed 7 bases and J shed 6 bases, with 19 bases lying between them. CDR3 sequence reads: CASNHLARQFQPQHF. The CDR3 DNA is TGTGCCAGCAACCACTTGGCCCGGCAATTTCAGCCCCAGCATTTT.

Remarks on this clone: Other DNA sequences in this sample translate to the same CDR3. The chain links TRBV19 to TRBJ1-2; D not certain. The CDR3 extends over 13 amino acids. V lost 2 bases to trimming and J lost 4 bases, with 8 bases between them. The germline V gene encodes CDR1 LNHDA and CDR2 SQIVND (reference sequence). The CDR3 region is CASSIQRFYGYTF. For the CDR3, the DNA is TGTGCCAGTAGTATACAAAGATTCTATGGCTACACCTTC.

The DNA of the CDR3 is TGTGCCAGCAGTAAGGGACAGCTAGCCACAGATACGCAGTATTTT. It encodes CASSKGQLATDTQYF. The chain couples TRBV6-1 to TRBJ2-3; 7 nucleotides agree with TRBD1. This CDR3 is 15 amino acids long. From germline, CDR1 is MNHNS and CDR2 SASEGT. Trimming at V came to 5 bases and at J to 2 bases, leaving 7 bases not matched to a gene.

The V gene is TRBV4-1, the J gene TRBJ2-2; D might be TRBD1 or TRBD2, each matching 5 bases. V was shortened by 4 bases and J by 0 bases, with 12 bases between the two germline ends. The CDR3 runs to 16 residues. Looked up from germline, CDR1 is MGHRA and CDR2 is YSYEKL. The CDR3 bases are TGCGCCAGCAGCCCCGGGACGAGGGCGAACACCGGGGAGCTGTTTTTT. The encoded protein is CASSPGTRANTGELFF.

As to this clone: Additional DNA sequences in this sample encode the identical CDR3. V usage is TRBV15 and J usage is TRBJ1-1; TRBD1 is a possible D gene (5 bases). Germline V CDR1 and CDR2: LNHNV, YYDKDF (reference sequence). The CDR3 is 13 residues long. The V end was cut by 1 base, the J end by 8 bases, with 11 bases between. CDR3 nucleotide sequence: TGTGCCACCAGCAGAGCCCGGGGGACCGAAGCTTTCTTT. Its translation is CATSRARGTEAFF.

CDR3 sequence: CASLMSGYSNQPQHF. CDR3 DNA sequence: TGTGCCAGCTTAATGTCCGGATATAGCAATCAGCCCCAGCATTTT. V is TRBV28 and J is TRBJ1-5; D is uncertain. The CDR3 has 15 amino acids. Trimming removed 8 bases at V and 0 bases at J, with 14 bases between. Germline V gives CDR1 MDHEN, CDR2 SYDVKM.